This T cell receptor beta chain was identified in a study of response to subunit inactivated influenza vaccine. CDR1 is ENHRY and CDR2 is SYGVKD in the germline V gene. V lost 3 bases and J lost 5, with 16 bases in between. This CDR3 region has 15 residues. TCRdb ran MiXCR on the RT-PCR reads and lists one entry per CDR3 protein. The data show roughly 670,000 distinct CDR3 sequences, 14% seen once. This clonotype was seen only a few times. Its antigen is unidentified. Regarding the study as a whole: The study's authors posited that every seasonal influenza vaccination enlists few new T cells.

The V gene is TRBV10-3, the J gene TRBJ2-5, with D possibly being TRBD1 (6 bases). The sample consisted of PBMCs from blood, taken about 14 days before vaccination. The TCR was taken from a man in his fifties who received an inactivated influenza vaccine. As DNA, the CDR3 is TGTGCCATCAGTGAAGGACAGTCCGCGTGGGAGACCCAGTACTTC. It is translated as CAISEGQSAWETQYF.